A single sample gave rise to the 29 T cell receptor beta chains below, sequenced in a study of blood T cell repertoires in COVID-19. The method was immunoSEQ multiplex PCR; TCRdb's version includes in-frame clones alone and lacks a portion of them. The sample holds fewer than 350,000 clones, around 90% seen once. The sequencing sample was made of PBMCs or T cells enriched from blood (not recorded which). Receptors were obtained from a young woman with acute COVID-19.

The genes are TRBV20-1 and TRBJ2-7; D is possibly TRBD1 (6 bases). V was pared by 3 bases and J by 0 bases, with 12 bases between. CDR3 length: 14 residues. Germline lookup yields CDR1 DFQATT and CDR2 SNEGSKA (reference sequence). CDR3 sequence reads: CSASARGTSYEQYF. The CDR3, as DNA: TGCAGTGCTAGTGCGAGGGGGACCTCCTACGAGCAGTACTTC.

This clone appeared once. The J gene is TRBJ2-1, the V gene TRBV11-2; D remains unclear. The V end lost 1 base, the J end lost 0 bases, and 13 bases lay between the germline ends. Per germline, CDR1 SGHAT and CDR2 FQNNGV. The CDR3 has 17 amino acids. DNA of the CDR3: TGTGCCAGCAGCTTAGTCGAAGCGATCAGCTCCTACAATGAGCAGTTCTTC. It is translated as CASSLVEAISSYNEQFF.

The rearrangement joins TRBV7-9 to TRBJ2-5; 10 nucleotides line up with TRBD2. V was clipped by 2 bases and J by 3 bases; unmatched bases: 9. The germline CDR1 and CDR2 sequences are SEHNR and FQNEAQ (reference sequence). The CDR3 runs 17 residues. DNA for the CDR3: TGTGCCAGCAGCTTACCCATGCCTAGCGGGAGTAAAGAGACCCAGTACTTC. This sequence encodes CASSLPMPSGSKETQYF.

V is TRBV6-4 and J is TRBJ2-1; 14 nucleotides match TRBD2. The CDR3 is 20 amino acids. Germline V gene lookup returns CDR1 MRHNA and CDR2 SNTAGT. Unmatched junction bases numbered 9, after V lost 0 bases and J lost 2 bases. The CDR3 sequence: CASSDSRGLAGGLPYNEQFF. The CDR3 DNA follows: TGTGCCAGCAGTGACTCGAGAGGACTAGCGGGAGGACTTCCCTACAATGAGCAGTTCTTC.

The chain recombines TRBV7-9 with TRBJ2-7; 8 bases fit TRBD2. The CDR3 totals 15 residues. V lost 4 bases, J lost 6 bases, and 11 bases stayed unmatched. Germline CDR1 and CDR2: SEHNR and FQNEAQ (reference sequence). CDR3 coding DNA: TGTGCCAGCAGCTCAAGGCCCCTTCTAGCGGGCGAGCAGTACTTC. This codes for CASSSRPLLAGEQYF. Variable domain in full (rest from reference TRBV7-9 and TRBJ2-7): DTGVSQNPRHKITKRGQNVTFRCDPISEHNRLYWYRQTLGQGPEFLTYFQNEAQLEKSRLLSDRFSAERPKGSFSTLEIQRTEQGDSAMYLCASSSRPLLAGEQYFGPGTRLTVT.

CDR3 sequence: CASSPGTGTGNTIYF. CDR3 DNA sequence: TGTGCCAGCAGCCCAGGAACAGGAACCGGAAACACCATATATTTT. The chain links TRBV7-9 to TRBJ1-3; maybe TRBD1 (5 bases). CDR3 length: 15 residues. Germline assignment: CDR1 SEHNR and CDR2 FQNEAQ (reference sequence). Trimming pared 5 bases from V and 4 bases from J, leaving 15 bases between.

This sequence joins TRBV2 and TRBJ2-7; the D is unclear. Trimming shortened V by 4 bases and J by 3 bases, and 10 bases separated the two germline ends. CDR3 length equals 13 residues. Per the germline V gene, CDR1 is SNHLY and CDR2 is FYNNEI. CDR3 residues: CASSVFSGYEQYF. The CDR3, as DNA: TGTGCCAGCAGTGTGTTTTCGGGCTACGAGCAGTACTTC. The whole variable domain, filled in from reference TRBV2 and TRBJ2-7, reads EPEVTQTPSHQVTQMGQEVILRCVPISNHLYFYWYRQILGQKVEFLVSFYNNEISEKSEIFDDQFSVERPDGSNFTLKIRSTKLEDSAMYFCASSVFSGYEQYFGPGTRLTVT.

Details on this clone: Other DNA sequences within the sample encode an identical CDR3. This chain links TRBV19 with TRBJ1-1; 9 nucleotides match TRBD1. CDR3 length: 15 amino acids. J was trimmed by 1 base and V by 2 bases; bases with no gene match: 2. Germline CDR1 and CDR2: LNHDA and SQIVND (reference sequence). The CDR3 DNA reads as TGTGCCAGTAGTATATTGGGACAGGGGAACACTGAAGCTTTCTTT. Translated, it gives CASSILGQGNTEAFF.

The rearrangement joins TRBV7-8 to TRBJ1-6, with D possibly TRBD1 on 6 matching bases. The CDR3 is made up of 15 amino acids. The germline gives CDR1 SGHVS, CDR2 FQNEAQ. Trimming took off 4 bases at V and 6 bases at J, with 13 bases between the two ends. In nucleotides, the CDR3 is TGTGCCAGCAGCTGGAACAGGGCAAGTAATTCACCCCTCCACTTT. This codes for CASSWNRASNSPLHF.

This clone was recorded once. The chain carries TRBV5-1 and TRBJ2-3, with 9 bases aligning to TRBD2. Trimming cost V 3 bases and J 4 bases; bases outside gene matches: 9. Germline CDR1 SGHRS, CDR2 YFSETQ. This CDR3 contains 16 residues. DNA of the CDR3: TGCGCCAGCAGCTGGGGGACTAGCCGGGGGGCAGATACGCAGTATTTT. Protein product: CASSWGTSRGADTQYF.

This chain links TRBV18 with TRBJ2-1, with D perhaps TRBD1 (6 bases). V lost 1 base and J 1 base, leaving 11 bases between the germline ends. Germline V gene sequence: CDR1 KGHSH, CDR2 LQKENI. There are 16 residues in the CDR3. CDR3 sequence: CASSPQGVRSYNEQFF. The CDR3 nucleotides read TGTGCCAGCTCACCACAGGGGGTTAGGTCCTACAATGAGCAGTTCTTC.

The sample holds one count of this clone. The chain combines TRBV18 with TRBJ2-7, with TRBD1 matching over 7 bases. After removal of 5 bases from V and 6 bases from J, the junction contained 4 bases not matched to a gene. Germline values: CDR1 KGHSH, CDR2 LQKENI. The CDR3 totals 12 residues. The CDR3 region is CASSRQGAEQYF. The CDR3 nucleotides are TGTGCCAGCTCAAGACAGGGAGCCGAGCAGTACTTC.

The chain recombines TRBV13 with TRBJ2-5, with D possibly matching TRBD2 (6 bases). CDR3 length: 17 residues. V gave up 5 bases and J gave up 5 bases, with 24 bases separating them. Germline lookup yields CDR1 PRHDT and CDR2 FYEKMQ (reference sequence). The CDR3 sequence: CASSAGKAGVLGETQYF. The CDR3 DNA reads TGTGCCAGCAGCGCCGGAAAAGCGGGCGTTTTGGGGGAGACCCAGTACTTC.

Comment on this clone: One end of the junction is discordant with germline, which a read error may explain. This rearrangement joins TRBV12-3 or TRBV12-4 to TRBJ1-1; the match to TRBD1 covers 9 bases. The CDR3 is 13 residues long. The CDR3 coding sequence is TGTGCCAGCAGGGACAGGGGTAACACTGAGGCTTTCTTT. Amino acids: CASRDRGNTEAFF.

This chain links TRBV23-1 with TRBJ2-3; possible D gene TRBD1, 6 bases. TRBV23-1 belongs to the ORF category, with a function that is uncertain. V was cut by 2 bases and J by 1 base, with 16 bases left in between. This CDR3 has 17 amino acids. The CDR3 sequence: CASSQAGDTRGTDTQYF. The CDR3 coding sequence is TGCGCCAGCAGTCAAGCCGGGGACACTAGAGGCACAGATACGCAGTATTTT.

The chain uses TRBV5-4 and TRBJ1-1; D uncertain. The V gene lost 0 bases and the J gene lost 1 base, with 7 bases spanning the gap. The CDR3 consists of 14 residues. CDR1 and CDR2 from the germline V gene are SGHNT and YYREEE (reference sequence). CDR3: CASSLESKNTEAFF. The CDR3 DNA is TGTGCCAGCAGCTTGGAGAGCAAGAACACTGAAGCTTTCTTT.

Of note for this clone: The sample holds other DNA sequences that translate to the same CDR3. The rearrangement links TRBV29-1 to TRBJ2-1; TRBD2 agrees at 13 bases. J was trimmed by 7 bases and V by 3 bases; bases with no gene match: 3. This CDR3 comprises 14 residues. CDR1 is SQVTM and CDR2 is ANQGSEA in the germline V gene. The CDR3 sequence is CSVDGTSGANEQFF. In DNA form, the CDR3 reads TGCAGCGTTGACGGGACTAGCGGGGCGAATGAGCAGTTCTTC.

The chain employs TRBV4-3 and TRBJ1-4; 8 nucleotides align to TRBD1. The CDR3 contains 19 residues. Per germline, CDR1 LGHNA and CDR2 YSLEER. The V gene end was trimmed by 1 base and the J gene end by 10 bases; junction bases not matched to a gene: 20. The CDR3 nucleotides are TGCGCCAGCAGCCAAGTATCTTTTGGACAGGGTGCACTCGGGGTAAAACTGTTTTTT. It codes for CASSQVSFGQGALGVKLFF.

The V gene is TRBV7-8, the J gene TRBJ1-4, with D possibly TRBD1 on 6 matching bases. The CDR3 is made up of 15 amino acids. Trimming removed 5 bases at V and 8 bases at J, with 18 bases between. CDR1 SGHVS and CDR2 FQNEAQ come from the germline V gene. The CDR3 reads CASSPIAGVREKLFF. In nucleotides, the CDR3 is TGTGCCAGCAGCCCCATCGCAGGGGTTAGGGAAAAACTGTTTTTT.

V usage is TRBV9 and J usage is TRBJ2-3; weak D call: TRBD2 (6 bases). Trimming took off 0 bases at V and 2 bases at J, with 13 bases between the two ends. The CDR3 sequence is 16 residues long. Germline V gene lookup returns CDR1 SGDLS and CDR2 YYNGEE. The CDR3 protein is CASSVGSGWVTDTQYF. CDR3 in DNA: TGTGCCAGCAGCGTAGGAAGCGGGTGGGTCACAGATACGCAGTATTTT.

The rearrangement joins TRBV18 to TRBJ2-4; 13 bases are shared with TRBD2. This CDR3 region has 18 residues. Looked up from germline, CDR1 is KGHSH and CDR2 is LQKENI. V lost 3 bases, J lost 3 bases, and 8 bases stayed unmatched. The CDR3 DNA follows: TGTGCCAGCTCACCCCGACTAGCGGGAGGCTACTACAAAAACATTCAGTACTTC. This gives the protein CASSPRLAGGYYKNIQYF.

This clone was counted a few times. The chain is built from TRBV10-2 and TRBJ1-2, with a possible D match to TRBD1 (5 bases). The CDR3 spans 14 residues. V lost 3 bases to trimming and J lost 5 bases, with 13 bases between them. In germline, CDR1 is WSHSY, CDR2 SAAADI. CDR3 in DNA: TGCGCCAGCAGTGATACGGGGGGGGGTTATGGCTACACCTTC. This translates into CASSDTGGGYGYTF.

This clone has just one count. The chain employs TRBV19 and TRBJ2-3, with D possibly being TRBD1 (5 bases). The CDR3 contains 13 residues. Germline V gene data show CDR1 as LNHDA and CDR2 as SQIVND (reference sequence). V was shortened by 6 bases and J by 5 bases, with 12 bases between the two germline ends. This CDR3 reads CASRLTAEDTQYF. CDR3 DNA: TGTGCCAGTAGGTTGACAGCCGAAGATACGCAGTATTTT.

The J gene is TRBJ1-1, the V gene TRBV5-4; tentatively, D is TRBD1 (5 bases). Germline values: CDR1 SGHNT, CDR2 YYREEE (reference sequence). The CDR3 loop spans 15 amino acids. The germline V and J ends were trimmed by 0 bases and 5 bases, with 14 bases remaining between them. The CDR3 is CASSLEGQGGTEAFF. In nucleotides, the CDR3 is TGTGCCAGCAGCTTGGAGGGCCAGGGTGGAACTGAAGCTTTCTTT.

The chain recombines TRBV4-1 with TRBJ2-1, with 11 bases lining up with TRBD1. Per germline, CDR1 MGHRA and CDR2 YSYEKL. The CDR3 totals 15 residues. Trimming took 3 bases from V and 4 from J; bases not matched to a gene: 2. The CDR3 DNA reads as TGCGCCAGCAGCCAGGACAGGGGGCCTTACAATGAGCAGTTCTTC. It translates to CASSQDRGPYNEQFF.

The chain has TRBV7-9 and TRBJ2-5, with TRBD2 matching 13 bases. The junction had 10 bases not matched to a gene; V was cut back by 1 base and J by 5 bases. Per germline, CDR1 SEHNR and CDR2 FQNEAQ (reference sequence). The CDR3 contains 18 residues. The CDR3 reads CASSLVTSGRDMWETQYF. CDR3 coding DNA: TGTGCCAGCAGCTTAGTCACTAGCGGGAGGGACATGTGGGAGACCCAGTACTTC.

The J gene is TRBJ2-2, the V gene TRBV3-1 (or the pseudogene TRBV3-2); D may be TRBD2 (7 bases). Per germline, CDR1 LGHDT and CDR2 YNNKEL (reference sequence). This CDR3 has 16 amino acids. V was pared by 4 bases and J by 5 bases, with 17 bases between. CDR3 protein: CASSLLTGGGTGELFF. The CDR3 DNA reads TGTGCCAGCAGCCTCTTGACGGGGGGCGGAACCGGGGAGCTGTTTTTT.

The chain has TRBV9 and TRBJ1-2; TRBD1 might be the D (6 bases). The V and J ends lost 4 bases and 6 bases respectively, with 13 bases between them. CDR1 and CDR2 (germline): SGDLS, YYNGEE. This CDR3 is 13 amino acids long. The CDR3 loop is CASSPRRGDGYTF. CDR3 coding DNA: TGTGCCAGCAGCCCCCGCAGGGGAGATGGCTACACCTTC.

CDR3: CASSLTGKRSTDTQYF. The CDR3 DNA sequence: TGTGCCAGCAGCTTGACAGGAAAACGTAGCACAGATACGCAGTATTTT. The chain joins TRBV7-3 to TRBJ2-3; the D gene is possibly TRBD1 (6 bases). CDR1 and CDR2 (germline): SGHTA, FQGTGA. Deletions cut 3 bases from V and 0 bases from J, with 13 bases between. The CDR3 length is 16 residues. The full variable domain, rest sourced from reference TRBV7-3 and TRBJ2-3, is GAGVSQTPSNKVTEKGKYVELRCDPISGHTALYWYRQSLGQGPEFLIYFQGTGAADDSGLPNDRFFAVRPEGSVSTLKIQRTERGDSAVYLCASSLTGKRSTDTQYFGPGTRLTVL.